The 24 T cell receptor beta chains below come from one sample, sequenced in a study of cytomegalovirus exposure and HLA in healthy donors. 13 Jbeta primers and 60 Vbeta primers were used for the PCR. Clones were sequenced by immunoSEQ multiplex PCR, and TCRdb holds only the in-frame ones, with some missing. In the table there are about 180,000 clones, 80% to 90% of which are singletons. The specimen was PBMCs. These TCRs come from a girl aged 2-9 years in good health and CMV-seropositive.

This chain uses TRBV7-2 with TRBJ1-1; TRBD1 is a possible D gene (5 bases). Trimming left V 2 bases short and J 3 bases short, with 10 bases between. Germline V gene data show CDR1 as SGHTA and CDR2 as FQGNSA. This CDR3 is built from 14 residues. The CDR3 DNA reads TGTGCCAGCAGCTTAAGGGGCAGCTACACTGAAGCTTTCTTT. Translating gives CASSLRGSYTEAFF.

The chain couples TRBV12-5 to TRBJ1-2, with a tentative D call TRBD1 (6 bases). V lost 5 bases and J 6 bases, leaving 19 bases between the germline ends. This CDR3 region has 15 residues. CDR1 and CDR2 from the germline V gene are LGHNT and FRNRAP. The CDR3 DNA follows: TGTGCTAGTGGTCAAAAACTAAAGGACAGTCATGGCTACACCTTC. Translated: CASGQKLKDSHGYTF.

V and J are TRBV5-6 and TRBJ1-1, with D possibly TRBD1 on 6 matching bases. Germline V lookup: CDR1 SGHDT, CDR2 YYEEEE. CDR3 length equals 17 residues. V was clipped by 3 bases and J by 0 bases, with 18 bases between them. The CDR3 protein is CASSSARRTVLNTEAFF. In DNA form, the CDR3 reads TGTGCCAGCAGCTCGGCCCGACGGACAGTTTTGAACACTGAAGCTTTCTTT.

V is TRBV5-1 and J is TRBJ2-7; 7 bases line up with TRBD1. The CDR3 spans 14 residues. Germline V CDR1 and CDR2: SGHRS, YFSETQ. Unmatched junction bases numbered 6, after V lost 4 bases and J lost 2 bases. CDR3 amino acids: CASSLGDRAYEQYF. The CDR3, as DNA: TGCGCCAGCAGCCTCGGCGACAGGGCCTACGAGCAGTACTTC.

The chain links TRBV10-1 to TRBJ1-1; 11 bases line up with TRBD1. J was trimmed by 11 bases and V by 6 bases; bases with no gene match: 8. This CDR3 has 13 amino acids. CDR1 is WNHNN and CDR2 is SYGVQD in the germline V gene (reference sequence). The CDR3 protein is CASSPRDRGYAFF. DNA for the CDR3: TGCGCCAGCAGCCCCCGGGACAGGGGGTACGCTTTCTTT.

The chain carries TRBV9 and TRBJ2-7; no firm D call. The germline CDR1 and CDR2 sequences are SGDLS and YYNGEE. This CDR3 comprises 13 residues. Deletions cut 0 bases from V and 3 bases from J, with 7 bases between. The CDR3 sequence: CASSVGAIYEQYF. The CDR3 region has the DNA TGTGCCAGCAGCGTAGGGGCCATCTACGAGCAGTACTTC. The variable domain in full, completed from reference TRBV9 and TRBJ2-7, reads DSGVTQTPKHLITATGQRVTLRCSPRSGDLSVYWYQQSLDQGLQFLIQYYNGEERAKGNILERFSAQQFPDLHSELNLSSLELGDSALYFCASSVGAIYEQYFGPGTRLTVT.

V is TRBV10-2 and J is TRBJ1-1; 7 positions agree with TRBD1. Trimming took 7 bases from V and 10 from J; bases not matched to a gene: 9. The germline V gene encodes CDR1 WSHSY and CDR2 SAAADI. The CDR3 contains 12 residues. The CDR3 here is CASNDPRTGAFF. For the CDR3, the DNA is TGCGCCAGCAACGACCCAAGGACAGGAGCTTTCTTT.

The chain carries TRBV7-3 and TRBJ1-1; TRBD1 matches at 9 bases. Germline trimming cut 5 bases from V and 5 bases from J; bases unmatched to any gene: 3. Looked up from germline, CDR1 is SGHTA and CDR2 is FQGTGA. The CDR3 is 13 residues long. The CDR3 here is CASSVGTGTEAFF. Written as DNA, the CDR3 is TGTGCCAGCAGCGTCGGGACAGGGACTGAAGCTTTCTTT.

The chain is built from TRBV19 and TRBJ1-1, with TRBD1 identical over 9 bases. J was trimmed by 4 bases and V by 4 bases; bases with no gene match: 7. The CDR3 sequence is 15 residues long. The V gene's germline CDR1 is LNHDA and CDR2 SQIVND (reference sequence). This CDR3 is CASSTGTGLITEAFF. The DNA of the CDR3 is TGTGCCAGTAGTACGGGGACAGGGTTGATCACTGAAGCTTTCTTT.

This sequence joins TRBV30 and TRBJ2-1; TRBD1 is a possible D gene (6 bases). Trimming took 1 base from V and 4 from J, leaving 23 bases between them. CDR3 length: 18 amino acids. The germline gives CDR1 GTSNPN, CDR2 SVGIG (reference sequence). This CDR3 reads CAWSEFSQGIIHYNEQFF. CDR3 nucleotides: TGTGCCTGGAGTGAATTTTCACAGGGTATAATCCATTACAATGAGCAGTTCTTC. The entire variable domain, with the rest obtained from reference TRBV30 and TRBJ2-1, is as follows: SQTIHQWPATLVQPVGSPLSLECTVEGTSNPNLYWYRQAAGRGLQLLFYSVGIGQISSEVPQNLSASRPQDRQFILSSKKLLLSDSGFYLCAWSEFSQGIIHYNEQFFGPGTRLTVL.

The genes are TRBV28 and TRBJ2-6; 9 nucleotides line up with TRBD1. CDR1 is MDHEN and CDR2 is SYDVKM in the germline V gene. Trimming cost V 5 bases and J 1 base; bases outside gene matches: 6. There are 17 residues in the CDR3. The DNA for the CDR3 is TGTGCCAGCAGTCCTGACAGGGGGAGTTCTGGGGCCAACGTCCTGACTTTC. This encodes CASSPDRGSSGANVLTF. Together with reference TRBV28 and TRBJ2-6, the CDR3 gives the full variable domain: DVKVTQSSRYLVKRTGEKVFLECVQDMDHENMFWYRQDPGLGLRLIYFSYDVKMKEKGDIPEGYSVSREKKERFSLILESASTNQTSMYLCASSPDRGSSGANVLTFGAGSRLTVL.

The chain joins TRBV9 to TRBJ2-7, with a weak D call TRBD1 (6 bases). The V end was cut by 4 bases, the J end by 2 bases, with 13 bases between. CDR1 is SGDLS, CDR2 YYNGEE, per germline. The CDR3 sequence is 14 residues long. In nucleotides, the CDR3 is TGTGCCAGCAGCACCACGACAGGCGCCTACGAGCAGTACTTC. Amino acid sequence: CASSTTTGAYEQYF.

V usage is TRBV7-7 and J usage is TRBJ2-5; 11 bases map to TRBD1. CDR3 size: 13 residues. The V gene's germline CDR1 is SSHAT and CDR2 FNYEAQ (reference sequence). This chain's CDR3 is CASGTGGRETQYF. CDR3 bases: TGTGCTAGCGGGACAGGGGGAAGGGAGACCCAGTACTTC.

This chain connects TRBV21-1 to TRBJ1-5; TRBD1, the table's D call, was not compared with the DNA. TRBV21-1 is assigned pseudogene status. The CDR3 has 21 amino acids. CDR3 residues: CASSSAERDRVSTNSNQPQHF. The CDR3 DNA is TGTGCCAGCAGCAGCGCAGAGAGGGACAGGGTTAGCACTAATAGCAATCAGCCCCAGCATTTT.

The chain recombines TRBV7-8 with TRBJ2-1, with 11 bases identical to TRBD2. The trim removed 5 bases at V and 7 bases at J, leaving 10 bases unmatched. Germline V gives CDR1 SGHVS, CDR2 FQNEAQ. The CDR3 is 16 residues long. CDR3 region: CASSPSPTSGMNEQFF. The CDR3 DNA is TGTGCCAGCAGCCCCTCCCCGACTAGCGGGATGAATGAGCAGTTCTTC.

The count of this clone is one. The chain couples TRBV7-3 to TRBJ1-1; TRBD1 aligns across 8 bases. The V gene end was trimmed by 10 bases and the J gene end by 5 bases; junction bases not matched to a gene: 6. CDR1 SGHTA and CDR2 FQGTGA come from the germline V gene. This CDR3 is built from 12 residues. This CDR3 is CANRQGTTEAFF. CDR3 bases: TGTGCCAACAGACAGGGGACTACTGAAGCTTTCTTT.

The chain links TRBV18 to TRBJ1-2; 11 bases line up with TRBD1. Germline values: CDR1 KGHSH, CDR2 LQKENI. CDR3 size: 19 residues. J was trimmed by 7 bases and V by 3 bases; bases with no gene match: 19. Written as DNA, the CDR3 is TGTGCCAGCTCACCGGTTACGGATCCGCGGACAGGGGGCGTACGTGGCTACACCTTC. It yields the protein CASSPVTDPRTGGVRGYTF. The full variable domain, in which reference TRBV18 and TRBJ1-2 provide the parts outside the CDR3, is NAGVMQNPRHLVRRRGQEARLRCSPMKGHSHVYWYRQLPEEGLKFMVYLQKENIIDESGMPKERFSAEFPKEGPSILRIQQVVRGDSAAYFCASSPVTDPRTGGVRGYTFGSGTRLTVV.

This chain uses TRBV5-1 with TRBJ2-7, with 8 bases that match TRBD1. Germline assignment: CDR1 SGHRS and CDR2 YFSETQ. The trim removed 3 bases at V and 1 base at J, leaving 6 bases unmatched. CDR3 size: 15 residues. The CDR3 sequence: CASSWDRYQSYEQYF. For the CDR3, the DNA is TGCGCCAGCAGCTGGGACAGGTACCAGTCCTACGAGCAGTACTTC.

V usage is TRBV20-1 and J usage is TRBJ1-2; D not certain. Deletions cut 3 bases from V and 8 bases from J, with 10 bases between. CDR1 and CDR2 (germline): DFQATT, SNEGSKA (reference sequence). The CDR3 has 11 residues. CDR3 DNA sequence: TGCAGTGCTAGTGAGGGAGGAGGCTACACCTTC. It codes for CSASEGGGYTF.

J is TRBJ1-1 and V is TRBV2; 9 bases agree with TRBD1. Germline CDR1 reads SNHLY; CDR2 reads FYNNEI. With V trimmed by 6 bases and J by 7 bases, 9 bases remained unmatched. The CDR3 has 14 residues. CDR3 region: CASSPGQGTLEAFF. CDR3 bases: TGTGCCAGCAGCCCGGGACAGGGAACCCTTGAAGCTTTCTTT.

This chain uses TRBV27 with TRBJ1-1, with 8 bases that match TRBD1. Germline CDR1 reads MNHEY; CDR2 reads SMNVEV (reference sequence). J was trimmed by 5 bases and V by 6 bases; bases with no gene match: 11. This CDR3 spans 15 amino acids. CDR3: CASSFAQGASTEAFF. CDR3 bases: TGTGCCAGCAGCTTTGCCCAGGGGGCAAGTACTGAAGCTTTCTTT.

There are a few counts of this clone. The rearrangement joins TRBV4-1 to TRBJ1-1; D unresolved. Germline CDR1 is MGHRA and CDR2 is YSYEKL. This CDR3 has 15 residues. V lost 0 bases, J lost 0 bases, and 8 bases lay in between. The CDR3 reads CASSQEEVLNTEAFF. CDR3 coding DNA: TGCGCCAGCAGCCAAGAGGAGGTCTTGAACACTGAAGCTTTCTTT.

V and J are TRBV30 and TRBJ2-3; 7 bases line up with TRBD1. The germline CDR1 and CDR2 sequences are GTSNPN and SVGIG (reference sequence). The V segment lost 2 bases and the J segment 0 bases; nucleotides outside the gene matches: 8. The CDR3 runs to 16 residues. The CDR3 here is CAWSPGTDPSTDTQYF. In DNA form, the CDR3 reads TGTGCCTGGAGTCCCGGGACAGATCCTAGCACAGATACGCAGTATTTT.

V and J are TRBV15 and TRBJ2-7; TRBD1 agrees at 11 bases. Germline CDR1 and CDR2: LNHNV and YYDKDF (reference sequence). Unmatched junction bases numbered 5, after V lost 5 bases and J lost 2 bases. The CDR3 covers 15 residues. The CDR3 region has the DNA TGTGCCACCAGCGGGGGACAGGGGGGGACCTACGAGCAGTACTTC. It encodes CATSGGQGGTYEQYF.